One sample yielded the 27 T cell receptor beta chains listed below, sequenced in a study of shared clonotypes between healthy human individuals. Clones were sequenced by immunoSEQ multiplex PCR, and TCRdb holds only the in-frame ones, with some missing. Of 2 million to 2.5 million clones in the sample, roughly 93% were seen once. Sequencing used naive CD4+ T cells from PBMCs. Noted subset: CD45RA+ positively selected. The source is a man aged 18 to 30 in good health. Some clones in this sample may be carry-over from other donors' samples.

This CDR3 reads CASSPGGGTTYEQYF. The CDR3 region has the DNA TGTGCCAGCAGCCCCGGGGGGGGGACTACCTACGAGCAGTACTTC. V is TRBV5-4 and J is TRBJ2-7; 8 nucleotides align to TRBD2. V lost 4 bases to trimming and J lost 2 bases; unmatched junction nucleotides: 8. CDR1 SGHNT and CDR2 YYREEE come from the germline V gene (reference sequence). The CDR3 is made up of 15 amino acids.

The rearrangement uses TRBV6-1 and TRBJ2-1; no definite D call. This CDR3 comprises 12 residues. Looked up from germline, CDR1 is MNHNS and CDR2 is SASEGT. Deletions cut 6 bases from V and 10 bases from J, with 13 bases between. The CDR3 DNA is TGTGCCAGCAGCTTTTCCCTTGGAGAGCAGTTCTTC. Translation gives CASSFSLGEQFF.

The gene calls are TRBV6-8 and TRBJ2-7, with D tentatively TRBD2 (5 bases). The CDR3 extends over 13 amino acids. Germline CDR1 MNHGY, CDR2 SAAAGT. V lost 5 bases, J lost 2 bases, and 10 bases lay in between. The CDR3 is CASSQGLTYEQYF. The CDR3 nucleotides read TGTGCCAGCAGTCAAGGACTTACCTACGAGCAGTACTTC.

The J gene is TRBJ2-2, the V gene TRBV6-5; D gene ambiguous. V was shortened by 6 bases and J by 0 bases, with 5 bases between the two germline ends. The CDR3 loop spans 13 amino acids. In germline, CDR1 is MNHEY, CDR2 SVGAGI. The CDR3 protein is CASRGPNTGELFF. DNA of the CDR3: TGTGCCAGCAGGGGCCCGAACACCGGGGAGCTGTTTTTT.

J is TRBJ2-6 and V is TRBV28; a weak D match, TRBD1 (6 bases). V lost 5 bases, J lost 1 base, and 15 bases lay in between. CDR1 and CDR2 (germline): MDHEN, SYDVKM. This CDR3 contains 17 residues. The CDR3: CASSVAGVQSGANVLTF. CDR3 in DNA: TGTGCCAGCAGTGTGGCAGGGGTTCAATCTGGGGCCAACGTCCTGACTTTC.

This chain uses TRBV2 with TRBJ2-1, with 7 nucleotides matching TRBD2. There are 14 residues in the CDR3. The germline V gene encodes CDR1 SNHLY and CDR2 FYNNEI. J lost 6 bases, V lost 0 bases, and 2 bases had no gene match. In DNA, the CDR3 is TGTGCCAGCAGTGAAGCTCCGGGAGGCAATGAGCAGTTCTTC. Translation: CASSEAPGGNEQFF.

CDR3 sequence: CASTLRGFNQPQHF. The CDR3, as DNA: TGTGCCAGCACCCTCCGGGGTTTCAATCAGCCCCAGCATTTT. This chain connects TRBV28 to TRBJ1-5; D is unclear. V was clipped by 7 bases and J by 3 bases, with 13 bases between them. CDR3 size: 14 residues. Germline V CDR1 and CDR2: MDHEN, SYDVKM.

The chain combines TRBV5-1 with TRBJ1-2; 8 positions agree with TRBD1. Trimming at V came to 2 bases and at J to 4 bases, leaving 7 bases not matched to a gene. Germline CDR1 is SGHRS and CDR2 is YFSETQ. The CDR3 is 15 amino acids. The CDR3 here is CASSLQGGSSYGYTF. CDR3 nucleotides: TGCGCCAGCAGCTTACAGGGGGGAAGTTCCTATGGCTACACCTTC.

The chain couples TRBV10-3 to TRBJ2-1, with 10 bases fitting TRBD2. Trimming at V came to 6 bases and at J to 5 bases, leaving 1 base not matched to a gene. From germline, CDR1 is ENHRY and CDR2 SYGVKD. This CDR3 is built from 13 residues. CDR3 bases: TGTGCCATCAGGCTAGCGGGAGACAATGAGCAGTTCTTC. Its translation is CAIRLAGDNEQFF.

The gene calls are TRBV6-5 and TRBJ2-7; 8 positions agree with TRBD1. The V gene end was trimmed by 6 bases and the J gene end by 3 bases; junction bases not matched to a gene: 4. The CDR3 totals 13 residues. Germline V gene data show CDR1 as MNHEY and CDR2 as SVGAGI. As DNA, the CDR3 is TGTGCCAGCAGAGCAACAGGGGGCTACGAGCAGTACTTC. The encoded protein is CASRATGGYEQYF.

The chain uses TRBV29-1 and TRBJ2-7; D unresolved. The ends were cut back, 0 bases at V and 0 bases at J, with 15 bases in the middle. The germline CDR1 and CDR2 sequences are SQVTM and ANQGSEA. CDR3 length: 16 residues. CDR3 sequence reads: CSVEDLSWAGSYEQYF. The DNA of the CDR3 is TGCAGCGTTGAAGATCTGTCATGGGCTGGCTCCTACGAGCAGTACTTC.

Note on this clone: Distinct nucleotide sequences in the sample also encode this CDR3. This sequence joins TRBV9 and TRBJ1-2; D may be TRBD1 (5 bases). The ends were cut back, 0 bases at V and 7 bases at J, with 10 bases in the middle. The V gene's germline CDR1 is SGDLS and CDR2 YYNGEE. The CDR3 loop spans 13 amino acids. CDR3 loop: CASSVAAGSGYTF. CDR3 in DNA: TGTGCCAGCAGCGTAGCGGCAGGGTCTGGCTACACCTTC.

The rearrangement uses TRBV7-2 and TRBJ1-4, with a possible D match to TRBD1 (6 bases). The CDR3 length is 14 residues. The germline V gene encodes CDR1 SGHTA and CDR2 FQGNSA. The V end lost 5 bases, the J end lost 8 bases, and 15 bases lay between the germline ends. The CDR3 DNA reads TGTGCCAGCAGCCTGGACAGTTTTAACGAAAAACTGTTTTTT. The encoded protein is CASSLDSFNEKLFF. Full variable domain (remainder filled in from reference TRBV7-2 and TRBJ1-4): GAGVSQSPSNKVTEKGKDVELRCDPISGHTALYWYRQSLGQGLEFLIYFQGNSAPDKSGLPSDRFSAERTGGSVSTLTIQRTQQEDSAVYLCASSLDSFNEKLFFGSGTQLSVL.

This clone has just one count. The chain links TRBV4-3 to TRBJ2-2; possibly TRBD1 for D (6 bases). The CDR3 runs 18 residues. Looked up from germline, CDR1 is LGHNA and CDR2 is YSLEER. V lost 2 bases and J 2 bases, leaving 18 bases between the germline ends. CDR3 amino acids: CASSQITTGYSNTGELFF. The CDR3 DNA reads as TGCGCCAGCAGCCAAATTACTACAGGGTATTCAAACACCGGGGAGCTGTTTTTT.

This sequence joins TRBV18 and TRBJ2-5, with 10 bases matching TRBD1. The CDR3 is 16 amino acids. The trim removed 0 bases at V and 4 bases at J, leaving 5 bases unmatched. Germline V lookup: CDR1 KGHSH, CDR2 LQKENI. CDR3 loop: CASSPPGQGLGETQYF. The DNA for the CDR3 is TGTGCCAGCTCACCACCGGGACAGGGGCTAGGAGAGACCCAGTACTTC.

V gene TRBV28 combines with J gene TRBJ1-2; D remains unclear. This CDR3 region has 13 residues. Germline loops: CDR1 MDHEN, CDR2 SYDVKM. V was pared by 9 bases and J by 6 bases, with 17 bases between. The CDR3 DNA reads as TGTGCCAGTAAGCGGCAGCCCCCTGATGGCTACACCTTC. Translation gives CASKRQPPDGYTF.

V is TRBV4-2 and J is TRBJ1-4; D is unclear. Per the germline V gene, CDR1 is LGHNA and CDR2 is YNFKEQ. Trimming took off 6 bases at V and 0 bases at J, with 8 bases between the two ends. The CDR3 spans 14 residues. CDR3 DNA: TGTGCCAGCAGAAACAGTGCAACTAATGAAAAACTGTTTTTT. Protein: CASRNSATNEKLFF.

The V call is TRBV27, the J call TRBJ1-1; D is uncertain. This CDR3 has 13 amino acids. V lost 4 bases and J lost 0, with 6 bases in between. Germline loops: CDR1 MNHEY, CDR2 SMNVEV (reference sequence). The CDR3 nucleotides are TGTGCCAGCAGTTGGGAATTGAACACTGAAGCTTTCTTT. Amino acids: CASSWELNTEAFF.

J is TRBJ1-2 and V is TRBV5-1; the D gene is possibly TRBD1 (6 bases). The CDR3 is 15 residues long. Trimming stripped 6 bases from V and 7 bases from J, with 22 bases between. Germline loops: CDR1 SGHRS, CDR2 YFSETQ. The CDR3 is CASTYGGSGAPGYTF. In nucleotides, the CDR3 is TGCGCCAGCACCTATGGGGGCAGTGGGGCGCCTGGCTACACCTTC. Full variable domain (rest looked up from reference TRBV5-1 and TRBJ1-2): KAGVTQTPRYLIKTRGQQVTLSCSPISGHRSVSWYQQTPGQGLQFLFEYFSETQRNKGNFPGRFSGRQFSNSRSEMNVSTLELGDSALYLCASTYGGSGAPGYTFGSGTRLTVV.

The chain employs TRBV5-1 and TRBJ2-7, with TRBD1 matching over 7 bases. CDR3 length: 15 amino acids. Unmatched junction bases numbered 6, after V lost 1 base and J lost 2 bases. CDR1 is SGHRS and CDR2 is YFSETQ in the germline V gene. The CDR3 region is CASSLKTGDPYEQYF. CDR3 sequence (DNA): TGCGCCAGCAGCTTGAAAACAGGGGACCCCTACGAGCAGTACTTC.

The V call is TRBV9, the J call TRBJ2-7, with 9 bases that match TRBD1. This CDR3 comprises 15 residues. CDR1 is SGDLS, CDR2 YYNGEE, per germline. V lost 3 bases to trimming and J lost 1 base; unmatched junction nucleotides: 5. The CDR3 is CASSAGTGRSYEQYF. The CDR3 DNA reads TGTGCCAGCAGCGCAGGGACAGGGCGTTCCTACGAGCAGTACTTC.

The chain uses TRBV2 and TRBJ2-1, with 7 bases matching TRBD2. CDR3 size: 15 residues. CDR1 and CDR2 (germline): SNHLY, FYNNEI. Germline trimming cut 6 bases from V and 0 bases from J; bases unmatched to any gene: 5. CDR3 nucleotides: TGTGCCAGCAGCGGACTAGTAAGCTCCTACAATGAGCAGTTCTTC. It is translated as CASSGLVSSYNEQFF. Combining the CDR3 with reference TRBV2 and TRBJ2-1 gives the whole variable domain EPEVTQTPSHQVTQMGQEVILRCVPISNHLYFYWYRQILGQKVEFLVSFYNNEISEKSEIFDDQFSVERPDGSNFTLKIRSTKLEDSAMYFCASSGLVSSYNEQFFGPGTRLTVL.

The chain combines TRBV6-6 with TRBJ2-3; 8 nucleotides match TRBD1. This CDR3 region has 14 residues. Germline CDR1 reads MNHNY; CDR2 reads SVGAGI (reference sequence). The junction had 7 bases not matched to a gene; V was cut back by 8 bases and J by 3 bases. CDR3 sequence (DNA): TGTGCCAGCCTACAGGGGACAGGTACAGATACGCAGTATTTT. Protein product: CASLQGTGTDTQYF.

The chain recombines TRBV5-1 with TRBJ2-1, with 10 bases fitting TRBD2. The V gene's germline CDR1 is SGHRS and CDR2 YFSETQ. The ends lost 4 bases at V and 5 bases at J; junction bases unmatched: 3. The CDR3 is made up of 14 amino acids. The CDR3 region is CASSKGLANNEQFF. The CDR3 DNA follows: TGCGCCAGCAGCAAGGGACTAGCGAACAATGAGCAGTTCTTC.

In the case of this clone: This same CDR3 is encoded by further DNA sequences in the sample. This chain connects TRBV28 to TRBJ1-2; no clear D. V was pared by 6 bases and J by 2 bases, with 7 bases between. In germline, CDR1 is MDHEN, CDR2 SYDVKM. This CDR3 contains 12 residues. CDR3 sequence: CASSPANYGYTF. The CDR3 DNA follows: TGTGCCAGCAGCCCCGCAAACTATGGCTACACCTTC.

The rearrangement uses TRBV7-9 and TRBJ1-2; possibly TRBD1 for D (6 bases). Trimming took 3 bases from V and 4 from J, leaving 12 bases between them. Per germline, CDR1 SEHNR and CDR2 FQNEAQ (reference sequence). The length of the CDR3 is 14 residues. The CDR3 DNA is TGTGCCAGCAGCTTGTTGGCAGGGGCCTATGGCTACACCTTC. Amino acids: CASSLLAGAYGYTF.

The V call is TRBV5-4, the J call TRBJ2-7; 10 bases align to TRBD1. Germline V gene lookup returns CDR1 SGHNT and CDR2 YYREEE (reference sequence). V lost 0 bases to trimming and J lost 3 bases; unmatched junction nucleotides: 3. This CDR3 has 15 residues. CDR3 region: CASSLGGQGRYEQYF. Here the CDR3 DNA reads TGTGCCAGCAGCTTGGGGGGACAGGGGCGCTACGAGCAGTACTTC.